The clone carrying this T cell receptor beta chain was seen once. Between the trimmed V and J ends, which lost 2 bases and 2 bases, there was a span of 13 bases. CDR3 size: 14 residues. Germline CDR1 is SQVTM and CDR2 is ANQGSEA. Method: immunoSEQ multiplex PCR; TCRdb's copy keeps in-frame clones and lacks some. The sample lists 150,000 to 200,000 clones; about nine tenths were seen once. The record originates from a study of blood T cell repertoires in COVID-19. Across the whole study: Specimens from acute and convalescent COVID-19 originated in the United States, Italy and Spain. Nucleic acid was either cDNA or gDNA, and it came from T cells, B-cell-depleted T cells, or PBMCs.

The TCR comes from a man aged 45 to 65 with acute or convalescent COVID-19. The sequenced sample consisted of peripheral blood. The chain uses TRBV29-1 and TRBJ2-7; D perhaps matches TRBD2 (5 bases). The CDR3 reads CSVENPGKPYEQYF. The DNA of the CDR3 is TGCAGCGTTGAAAACCCGGGGAAACCCTACGAGCAGTACTTC.